This T cell receptor (beta chain) came from a study of T cells in Graves' hyperthyroidism and ophthalmopathy. This CDR3 has 14 amino acids. CDR1 is MRHNA and CDR2 is SNTAGT in the germline V gene. The junction had 3 bases not matched to a gene; V was cut back by 4 bases and J by 6 bases. Authors of the study amplified TCR beta CDR3 regions from RNA transcripts. TCR CDR3 regions were first amplified by RT-PCR with HTBI primers. TCRdb passed the multiplex PCR reads through MiXCR, listing each CDR3 protein once. Of over 45,000 distinct CDR3 sequences listed, over 40% are singletons. This clonotype was seen many times.

V usage is TRBV6-4 and J usage is TRBJ2-3; 11 bases line up with TRBD2. The TCR was taken from a woman in her forties or fifties with Graves' ophthalmopathy. The sequenced sample consisted of blood. CDR3 region: CASSVAGGHDTQYF. The CDR3, as DNA: TGTGCCAGCAGTGTAGCGGGGGGGCACGATACGCAGTATTTT.